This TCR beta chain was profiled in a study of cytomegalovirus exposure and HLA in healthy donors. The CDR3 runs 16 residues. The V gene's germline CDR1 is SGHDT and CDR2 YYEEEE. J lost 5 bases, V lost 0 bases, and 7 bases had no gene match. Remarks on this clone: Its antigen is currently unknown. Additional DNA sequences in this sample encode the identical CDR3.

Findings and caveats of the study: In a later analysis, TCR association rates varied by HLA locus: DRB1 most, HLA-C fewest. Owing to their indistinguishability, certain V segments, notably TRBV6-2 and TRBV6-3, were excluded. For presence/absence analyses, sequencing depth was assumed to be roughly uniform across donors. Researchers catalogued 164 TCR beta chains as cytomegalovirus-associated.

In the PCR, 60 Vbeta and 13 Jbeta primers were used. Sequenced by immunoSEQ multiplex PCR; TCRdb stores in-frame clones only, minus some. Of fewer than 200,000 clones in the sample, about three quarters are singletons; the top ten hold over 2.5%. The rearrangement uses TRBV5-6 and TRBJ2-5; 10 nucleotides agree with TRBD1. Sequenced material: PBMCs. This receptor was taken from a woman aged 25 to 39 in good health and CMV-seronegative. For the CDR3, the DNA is TGTGCCAGCAGCTTGGGTATAGGGACAGGGGTGGAGACCCAGTACTTC. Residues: CASSLGIGTGVETQYF. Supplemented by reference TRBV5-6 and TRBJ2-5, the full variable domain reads DAGVTQSPTHLIKTRGQQVTLRCSPKSGHDTVSWYQQALGQGPQFIFQYYEEEERQRGNFPDRFSGHQFPNYSSELNVNALLLGDSALYLCASSLGIGTGVETQYFGPGTRLLVL.